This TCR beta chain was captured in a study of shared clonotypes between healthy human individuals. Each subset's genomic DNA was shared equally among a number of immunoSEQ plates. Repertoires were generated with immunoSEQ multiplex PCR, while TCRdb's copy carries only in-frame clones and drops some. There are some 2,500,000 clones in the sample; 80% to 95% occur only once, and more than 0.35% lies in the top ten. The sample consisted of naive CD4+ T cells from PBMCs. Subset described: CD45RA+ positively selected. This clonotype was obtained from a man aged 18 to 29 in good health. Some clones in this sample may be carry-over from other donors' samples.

CDR3 in amino acids: CSAGRDSQQYF. CDR3 coding DNA: TGCAGTGCTGGGAGGGACAGCCAGCAGTACTTC. The chain links TRBV20-1 to TRBJ2-7; possibly TRBD1 or TRBD2 for D (7 bases each). This CDR3 is built from 11 residues. The germline V gene encodes CDR1 DFQATT and CDR2 SNEGSKA (reference sequence). With 5 bases removed from V and 8 bases from J, the gap between germline ends came to 13 bases.